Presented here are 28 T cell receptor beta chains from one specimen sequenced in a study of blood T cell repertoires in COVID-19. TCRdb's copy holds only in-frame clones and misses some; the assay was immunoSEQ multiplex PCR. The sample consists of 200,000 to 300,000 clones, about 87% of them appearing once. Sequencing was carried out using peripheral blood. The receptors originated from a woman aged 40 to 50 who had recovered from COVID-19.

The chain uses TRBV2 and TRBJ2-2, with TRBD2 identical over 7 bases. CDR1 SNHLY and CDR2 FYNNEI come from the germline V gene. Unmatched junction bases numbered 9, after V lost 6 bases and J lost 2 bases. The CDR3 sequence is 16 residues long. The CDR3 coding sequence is TGTGCCAGCAGCGCCAATGGGGGGGGAAACACCGGGGAGCTGTTTTTT. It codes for CASSANGGGNTGELFF.

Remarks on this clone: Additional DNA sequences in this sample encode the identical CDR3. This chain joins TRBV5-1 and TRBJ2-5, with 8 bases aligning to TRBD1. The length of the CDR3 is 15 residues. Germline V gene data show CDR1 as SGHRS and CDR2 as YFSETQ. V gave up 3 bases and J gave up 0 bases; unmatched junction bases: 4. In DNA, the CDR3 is TGCGCCAGCAGCTATCGGACAGGGTACCAAGAGACCCAGTACTTC. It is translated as CASSYRTGYQETQYF.

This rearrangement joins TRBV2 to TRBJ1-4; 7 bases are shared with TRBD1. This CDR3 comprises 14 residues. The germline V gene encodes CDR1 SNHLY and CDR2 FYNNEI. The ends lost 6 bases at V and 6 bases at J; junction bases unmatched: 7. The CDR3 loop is CASRVDRVDEKLFF. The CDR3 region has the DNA TGTGCCAGCAGGGTCGACAGGGTTGATGAAAAACTGTTTTTT.

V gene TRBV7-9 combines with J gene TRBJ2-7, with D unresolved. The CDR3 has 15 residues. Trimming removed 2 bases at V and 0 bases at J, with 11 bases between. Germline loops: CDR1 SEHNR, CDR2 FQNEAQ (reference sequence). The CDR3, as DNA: TGTGCCAGCAGCTTACCCTTTGTTAGCTCCTACGAGCAGTACTTC. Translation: CASSLPFVSSYEQYF.

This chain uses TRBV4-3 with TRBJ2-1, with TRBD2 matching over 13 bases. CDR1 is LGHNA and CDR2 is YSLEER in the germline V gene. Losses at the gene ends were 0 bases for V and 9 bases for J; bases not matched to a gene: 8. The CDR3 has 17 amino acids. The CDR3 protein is CASSQESGTSGVGEQFF. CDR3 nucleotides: TGCGCCAGCAGCCAAGAATCCGGGACTAGCGGGGTCGGTGAGCAGTTCTTC.

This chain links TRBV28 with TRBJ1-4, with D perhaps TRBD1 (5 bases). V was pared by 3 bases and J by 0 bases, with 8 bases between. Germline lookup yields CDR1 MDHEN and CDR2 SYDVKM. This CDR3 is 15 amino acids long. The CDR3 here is CASSLARATNEKLFF. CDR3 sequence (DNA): TGTGCCAGCAGTTTGGCCAGGGCAACTAATGAAAAACTGTTTTTT.

The CDR3: CASSRTGGYNEQFF. CDR3 in DNA: TGTGCCAGCAGCCGAACAGGGGGCTACAATGAGCAGTTCTTC. This chain joins TRBV11-3 and TRBJ2-1, with TRBD1 matching over 8 bases. This CDR3 is 14 amino acids long. V lost 5 bases to trimming and J lost 3 bases; unmatched junction nucleotides: 3. Germline values: CDR1 SGHNT, CDR2 YENEEA.

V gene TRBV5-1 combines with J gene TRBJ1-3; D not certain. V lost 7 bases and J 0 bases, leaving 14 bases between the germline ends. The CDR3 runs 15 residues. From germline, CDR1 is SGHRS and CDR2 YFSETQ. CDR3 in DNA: TGCGCCAGCCTCGAGGCCCCGGGCTCTGGAAACACCATATATTTT. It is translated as CASLEAPGSGNTIYF.

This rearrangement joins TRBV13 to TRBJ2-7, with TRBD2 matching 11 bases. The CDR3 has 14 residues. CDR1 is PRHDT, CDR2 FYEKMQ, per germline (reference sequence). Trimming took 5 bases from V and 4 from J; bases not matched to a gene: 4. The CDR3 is CASSPGLAGYEQYF. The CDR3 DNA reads TGTGCCAGCAGCCCTGGACTAGCGGGTTACGAGCAGTACTTC.

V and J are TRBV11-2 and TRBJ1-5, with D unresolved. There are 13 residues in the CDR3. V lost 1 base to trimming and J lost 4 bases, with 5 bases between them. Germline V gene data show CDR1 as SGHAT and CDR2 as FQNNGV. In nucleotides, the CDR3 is TGTGCCAGCAGCTTAGGGGAGAATCAGCCCCAGCATTTT. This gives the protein CASSLGENQPQHF. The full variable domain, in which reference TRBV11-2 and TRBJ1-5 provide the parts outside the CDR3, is EAGVAQSPRYKIIEKRQSVAFWCNPISGHATLYWYQQILGQGPKLLIQFQNNGVVDDSQLPKDRFSAERLKGVDSTLKIQPAKLEDSAVYLCASSLGENQPQHFGDGTRLSIL.

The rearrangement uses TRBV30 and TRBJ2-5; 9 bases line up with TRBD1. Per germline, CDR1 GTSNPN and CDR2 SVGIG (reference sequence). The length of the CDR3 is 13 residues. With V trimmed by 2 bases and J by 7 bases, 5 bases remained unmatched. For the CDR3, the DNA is TGTGCCTGGAGTTTGGGACAGGGAGGGACCCAGTACTTC. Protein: CAWSLGQGGTQYF.

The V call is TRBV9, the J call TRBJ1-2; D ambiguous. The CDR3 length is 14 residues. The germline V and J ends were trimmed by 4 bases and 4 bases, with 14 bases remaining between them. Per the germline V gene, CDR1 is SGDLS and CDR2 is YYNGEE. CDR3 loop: CASSPAGDLYGYTF. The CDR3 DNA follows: TGTGCCAGCAGCCCCGCGGGCGACCTCTATGGCTACACCTTC.

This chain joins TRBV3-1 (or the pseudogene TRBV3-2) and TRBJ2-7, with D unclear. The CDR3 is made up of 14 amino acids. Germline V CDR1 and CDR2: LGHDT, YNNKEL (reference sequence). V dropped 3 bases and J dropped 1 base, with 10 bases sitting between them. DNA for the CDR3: TGTGCCAGCAGCCAGTTATTGGAGTCCTACGAGCAGTACTTC. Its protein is CASSQLLESYEQYF.

Here the CDR3 reads CASSSRLKAFF. The CDR3 DNA reads TGTGCCAGCAGTTCCCGGTTAAAAGCTTTCTTT. The chain recombines TRBV28 with TRBJ1-1, with D hard to call. The CDR3 is 11 amino acids. Germline CDR1 is MDHEN and CDR2 is SYDVKM. The germline V and J ends were trimmed by 4 bases and 9 bases, with 9 bases remaining between them.

The CDR3 DNA reads as TGCGCCAGCAGCCAGCCCAGACTAGCGTCTGGGGCCAACGTCCTGACTTTC. Its translation: CASSQPRLASGANVLTF. The chain couples TRBV4-1 to TRBJ2-6; 8 bases align to TRBD2. The V gene's germline CDR1 is MGHRA and CDR2 YSYEKL. CDR3 length: 17 residues. Trimming at V came to 3 bases and at J to 1 base, leaving 5 bases not matched to a gene.

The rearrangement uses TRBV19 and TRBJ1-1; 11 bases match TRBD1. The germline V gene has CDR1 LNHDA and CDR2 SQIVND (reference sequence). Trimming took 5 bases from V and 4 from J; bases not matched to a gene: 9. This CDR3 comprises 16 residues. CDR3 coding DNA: TGTGCCAGTAGTCCAGGACAGGGGGCGACGAGCACTGAAGCTTTCTTT. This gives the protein CASSPGQGATSTEAFF.

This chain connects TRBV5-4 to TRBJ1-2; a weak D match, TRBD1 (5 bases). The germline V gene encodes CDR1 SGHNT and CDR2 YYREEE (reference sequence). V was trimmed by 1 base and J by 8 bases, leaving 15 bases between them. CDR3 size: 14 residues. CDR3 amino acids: CASSLRFQGSGYTF. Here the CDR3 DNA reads TGTGCCAGCAGCTTGAGATTCCAGGGATCCGGCTACACCTTC.

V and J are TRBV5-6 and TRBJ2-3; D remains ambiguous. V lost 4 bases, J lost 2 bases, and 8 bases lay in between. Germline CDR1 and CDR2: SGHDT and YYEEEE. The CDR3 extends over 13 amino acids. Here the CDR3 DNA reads TGTGCCAGCAGCCACGCTAACACAGATACGCAGTATTTT. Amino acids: CASSHANTDTQYF.

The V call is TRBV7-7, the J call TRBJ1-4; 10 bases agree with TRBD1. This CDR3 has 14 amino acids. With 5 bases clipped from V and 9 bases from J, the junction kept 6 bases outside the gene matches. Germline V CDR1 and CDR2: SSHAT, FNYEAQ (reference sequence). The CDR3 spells CASSVPGQGQKLFF. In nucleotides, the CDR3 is TGTGCCAGCAGCGTCCCGGGACAGGGGCAAAAACTGTTTTTT.

The CDR3 sequence is CASSQRGYGYTF. CDR3 bases: TGTGCCAGCAGCCAAAGGGGCTATGGCTACACCTTC. The chain uses TRBV11-2 and TRBJ1-2; a possible D gene is TRBD1 (5 bases). Germline values: CDR1 SGHAT, CDR2 FQNNGV. The CDR3 extends over 12 amino acids. The germline V and J ends were trimmed by 5 bases and 4 bases, with 8 bases remaining between them.

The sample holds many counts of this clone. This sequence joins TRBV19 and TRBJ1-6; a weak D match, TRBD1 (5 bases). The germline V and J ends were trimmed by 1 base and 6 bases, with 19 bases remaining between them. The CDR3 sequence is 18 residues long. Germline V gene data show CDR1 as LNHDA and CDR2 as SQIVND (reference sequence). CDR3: CASSIVAPWGSSNSPLHF. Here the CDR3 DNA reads TGTGCCAGTAGTATAGTGGCCCCTTGGGGCTCGAGTAATTCACCCCTCCACTTT.

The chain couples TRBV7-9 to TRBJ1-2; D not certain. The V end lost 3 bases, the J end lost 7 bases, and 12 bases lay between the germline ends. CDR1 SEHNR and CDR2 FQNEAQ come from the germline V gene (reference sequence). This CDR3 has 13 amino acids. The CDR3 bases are TGTGCCAGCAGCTTCGGACTCTTGGGTGGCTACACCTTC. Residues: CASSFGLLGGYTF. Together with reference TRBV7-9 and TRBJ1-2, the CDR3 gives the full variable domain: DTGVSQNPRHKITKRGQNVTFRCDPISEHNRLYWYRQTLGQGPEFLTYFQNEAQLEKSRLLSDRFSAERPKGSFSTLEIQRTEQGDSAMYLCASSFGLLGGYTFGSGTRLTVV.

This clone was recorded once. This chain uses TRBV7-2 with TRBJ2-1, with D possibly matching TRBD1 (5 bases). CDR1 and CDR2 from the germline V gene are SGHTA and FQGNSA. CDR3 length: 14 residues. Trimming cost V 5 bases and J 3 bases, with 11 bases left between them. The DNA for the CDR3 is TGTGCCAGCAGCCGTGACAGAAACTACAATGAGCAGTTCTTC. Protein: CASSRDRNYNEQFF.

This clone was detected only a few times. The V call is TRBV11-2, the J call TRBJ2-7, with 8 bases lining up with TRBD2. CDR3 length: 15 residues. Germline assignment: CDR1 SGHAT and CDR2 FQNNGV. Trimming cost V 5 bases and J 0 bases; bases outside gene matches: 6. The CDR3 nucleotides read TGTGCCAGCAGCCCCCGGGAGGGACCCTCCTACGAGCAGTACTTC. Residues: CASSPREGPSYEQYF.

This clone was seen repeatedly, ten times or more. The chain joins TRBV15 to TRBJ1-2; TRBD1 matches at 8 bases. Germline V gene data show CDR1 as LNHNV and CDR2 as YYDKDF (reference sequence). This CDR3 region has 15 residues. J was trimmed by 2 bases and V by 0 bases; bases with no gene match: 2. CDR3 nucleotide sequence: TGTGCCACCAGCAGAGACAGGGGGCGAAACTATGGCTACACCTTC. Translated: CATSRDRGRNYGYTF.

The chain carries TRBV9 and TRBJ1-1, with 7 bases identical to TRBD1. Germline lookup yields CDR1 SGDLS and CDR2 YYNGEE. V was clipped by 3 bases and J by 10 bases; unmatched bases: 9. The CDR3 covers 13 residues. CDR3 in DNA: TGTGCCAGCAGCGACCGTCGCACAGGGGTAGCTTTCTTT. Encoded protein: CASSDRRTGVAFF.

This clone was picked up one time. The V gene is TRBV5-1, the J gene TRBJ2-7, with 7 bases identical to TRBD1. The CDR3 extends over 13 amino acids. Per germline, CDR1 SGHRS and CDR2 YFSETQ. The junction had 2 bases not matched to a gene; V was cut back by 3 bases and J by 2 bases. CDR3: CASSWGTAYEQYF. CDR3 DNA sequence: TGCGCCAGCAGCTGGGGGACAGCCTACGAGCAGTACTTC.

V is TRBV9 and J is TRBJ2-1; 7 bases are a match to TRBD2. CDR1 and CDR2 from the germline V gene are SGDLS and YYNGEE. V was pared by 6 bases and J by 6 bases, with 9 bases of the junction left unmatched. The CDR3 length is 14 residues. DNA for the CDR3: TGTGCCAGCACCCGGGAGGAGCCCCTCAATGAGCAGTTCTTC. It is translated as CASTREEPLNEQFF.